Here is one TCR beta chain with its context. Antigen unknown. This sample was included in a study of identifying expanded T cells in peripheral blood. Healthy donors had no documented immune events, such as infections, while sampled. Some clones are missing from TCRdb's copy, which holds only in-frame ones; the method was immunoSEQ multiplex PCR. The data contain over 75,000 clones, 88% of them singletons. Trimming stripped 0 bases from V and 4 bases from J, with 11 bases between. The CDR3 spans 15 residues. The germline CDR1 and CDR2 sequences are SGHRS and YFSETQ. Study-wide results and caveats: Technical replicates showed about 1.1 changed clones; about 2 weeks about 16; four weeks 19.

This sequence was found in a person aged 18-70 years in good health. The chain is built from TRBV5-1 and TRBJ2-1; the D gene is possibly TRBD2 (7 bases). The sample taken for sequencing was blood. CDR3 DNA: TGCGCCAGCAGCTTGGTGGGGGGGCAGTACAATGAGCAGTTCTTC. Residues: CASSLVGGQYNEQFF.